This T cell receptor (beta chain) originates from a study of blood T cells in healthy people across ages (dated by TCRdb to the mid-2010s). As for the study more broadly: In model experiments, template switching captured roughly one uniquely barcoded TCR beta cDNA molecule for every two T cells. To track age-related changes in TCR beta repertoire diversity, the study relied on deep sequencing normalized with unique cDNA molecular identifiers. Donors of different ages were randomly distributed across sequencing lanes to avoid experimental bias. Donors were grouped into four age groups: young (average 16 years), middle-aged (roughly 37), aged (around 60) and long-lived (roughly 80). Using the same blood draw, the study looked at two additional independent replicas of 1 million unique cDNA reads for two donors, one aged 18 to 29 and the other aged 80 or older. Beyond this particular receptor, the publication reports: Compared with the aged group, the long-lived group had more naive CD4+ T cells, fewer expanded clones and increased TCR diversity, a pattern suggesting age selection. A strong correlation was found between observed TCR beta diversity and the percentage of naive T cells measured by flow cytometry. Observed TCR beta diversity per million T cells fell roughly linearly with age, and a significant reduction was already apparent by age around 40. Since profiling was done on bulk unsorted PBMCs, naive and antigen-experienced compartments could not be conclusively compared. Estimates of total diversity from one million sequenced T cells were regarded as lower bounds and underestimates. Because the CMV infection status of the donors was unknown, age-related changes in expanded clonotypes may potentially have been confounded.

Comments on this clonotype: Its antigen is not yet known. No base-level quality is on record; no much larger clone is a single base apart.

The library was prepared using 5' RACE. The sequencer was an Illumina HiSeq 2500. The second PCR ran for roughly 7 to 12 cycles and used a J-beta primer mix along with a sample-barcoded 5' primer. A template-switch 5' adaptor carrying 12 random nucleotides introduced a unique molecular identifier onto each TCR beta cDNA molecule. Each sample yielded at least 3 million CDR3-containing paired-end reads. First-strand cDNA synthesis was performed from all RNA using the Mint cDNA synthesis kit, with priming by a TRBC-specific oligonucleotide. All cDNA was treated with uracil-DNA glycosylase and then went through a first 18-cycle PCR with the universal primers M1SS and BC2_uni_R. The source study handled its data this way. For normalization, 1 million high-quality reads were randomly selected from each sample, with every read carrying a distinct molecular identifier. Reads with shared molecular identifiers were discarded instead of being binned into consensus sequences. MiTCR, with a Q25 quality threshold and the strictest error-elimination algorithm, was used for CDR3 identification, clonotype clustering and error correction. A nonparametric unseen species model with Euler transformation was used to estimate a lower bound on total TCR beta diversity. TCRdb ran its own pipeline on the public reads, namely fastp trimming at Q25 and MiXCR clone calling, and kept in-frame beta chains. Identical CDR3 protein sequences are pooled into one entry, listed with their most common genes and DNA. Clone size and V and J calls follow TCRdb, not the original study. Counted in this sample were 700,000 to 900,000 distinct CDR3 sequences; about 55% of them appeared once. The top ten clones comprise approximately 41% of the sample.

Systemically healthy Caucasian individuals from Russia, around 39 in total and aged about 6 to 95 years, were included as donors. Around 10 milliliters of peripheral blood were drawn from each donor into EDTA-treated Vacutainer tubes. Ficoll-Paque density-gradient centrifugation was used to isolate PBMCs, with at least 7 million per sample. Trizol reagent was used to extract total RNA from the PBMCs, yielding at least 5.5 micrograms per sample. The percentages of naive CD45RAhigh/CD27high T cells were determined by flow cytometry on a PBMC aliquot from every donor. V is clipped by 0 bases and J by 5 bases, and the sequence between their germline boundaries is 13 bases long. Including cysteine and phenylalanine, the CDR3 has 16 amino acids. Only the CDR3 portion is preserved as DNA: 48 bases, with reading frame beginning at the first base. Reading the germline V gene gives CDR1 MNHEY and CDR2 SVGAGI.

The specimen sequenced was blood. The rearrangement joined TRBV6-5 to TRBJ1-4, with the D gene call left open. The clonotype comes from a man aged 80 or over in good health. The DNA is as follows: TGTGCCAGCAGTTACTCGCCCTTAGCAAGCAATGAAAAACTGTTTTTT. It is translated as CASSYSPLASNEKLFF.